Reported below is one T cell receptor (beta chain). The data were produced by immunoSEQ multiplex PCR, yet TCRdb's version contains in-frame clones alone and is incomplete. The sample has 100,000 to 150,000 clones, roughly 89% seen once; the top ten hold around 6.9%. The data derive from a study of control samples from healthy donors and cancer patients. This CDR3 has 13 residues. Trimming cost V 7 bases and J 2 bases, with 14 bases left between them. CDR1 is GTSNPN and CDR2 is SVGIG in the germline V gene (reference sequence). The specimen was PBMCs. The chain is built from TRBV30 and TRBJ1-1; no clear D. This clonotype was obtained from a man in his forties or fifties with head and neck cancer. The DNA of the CDR3 is TGTGCCTTGGCGGGGTGGGTTAACACTGAAGCTTTCTTT. It specifies CALAGWVNTEAFF.